This is a list of T cell receptor beta chains from one sample in a study of T and B cells in COVID-19 patients. TCRdb used MiXCR to reprocess the multiplex PCR reads, holding one entry per CDR3 protein. The sample records about 1,500 distinct CDR3 sequences, about 31% being singletons. Sequencing input: blood. The origin of the receptors is a human donor with active COVID-19. CDR3s include the opening cysteine and the closing phenylalanine or tryptophan. The D gene is left open where the match is weak. The size of a clone is reported for some rows only, either as once, few or many, or as a class for expanded clones.

V gene,D gene,J gene,clone size,CDR3 protein,CDR3 DNA
TRBV11-2,.,TRBJ1-1,.,CASSPHRKNTEAFF,TGTGCCAGCAGCCCCCACCGGAAGAACACTGAAGCTTTCTTT
TRBV12-3/TRBV12-4,.,TRBJ1-1,.,CASREHRDNTEAFF,TGTGCCAGCAGGGAGCACAGGGACAACACTGAAGCTTTCTTT
TRBV19,.,TRBJ1-5,few,CASSTQQGSNQPQHF,TGTGCCAGTAGTACACAACAGGGTAGCAATCAGCCCCAGCATTTT
TRBV9,TRBD2,TRBJ2-2,.,CASSPGLAGGPTGELFF,TGTGCCAGCAGCCCAGGACTAGCGGGAGGGCCTACCGGGGAGCTGTTTTTT
TRBV27,.,TRBJ2-7,medium-sized,CASSPPGSSREQYF,TGTGCCAGCAGTCCCCCCGGGTCTAGCAGGGAGCAGTACTTC
TRBV4-1,.,TRBJ1-2,once,CASSRKDGEAYGYTF,TGCGCCAGCAGCCGAAAGGACGGGGAAGCCTATGGCTACACCTTC
TRBV27,TRBD1,TRBJ2-5,medium-sized,CASSQGAANQETQYF,TGTGCCAGCTCCCAGGGGGCGGCAAACCAAGAGACCCAGTACTTC
TRBV19,.,TRBJ2-1,medium-sized,CASSGGRRNEQFF,TGTGCCAGTAGTGGCGGCCGAAGGAATGAGCAGTTCTTC
TRBV19,TRBD2,TRBJ2-1,medium-sized,CASSINLPSASGIYNEQFF,TGTGCCAGTAGTATCAACCTTCCTTCGGCTAGCGGGATTTACAATGAGCAGTTCTTC
TRBV27,.,TRBJ2-2,.,CASSLSPVGNTGELFF,TGTGCCAGCAGTTTATCGCCCGTCGGGAACACCGGGGAGCTGTTTTTT
TRBV7-6,TRBD2,TRBJ2-1,few,CASSAHRGRATEEQFF,TGTGCCAGCAGCGCCCACCGCGGGAGGGCCACGGAGGAGCAGTTCTTC
TRBV19,TRBD1,TRBJ1-2,few,CASSITGTGVGYTF,TGTGCCAGTAGTATAACTGGTACAGGGGTTGGCTACACCTTC
TRBV15,.,TRBJ2-1,medium-sized,CATSNRAVDEQFF,TGTGCCACCAGCAACAGGGCAGTAGATGAGCAGTTCTTC
TRBV18,.,TRBJ2-7,.,CASSTAMLTYEQYF,TGTGCCAGCTCCACAGCCATGCTGACCTACGAGCAGTACTTC
TRBV19,.,TRBJ1-1,medium-sized,CASMGSIEAFF,TGTGCCAGTATGGGGAGTATTGAAGCTTTCTTT
TRBV18,.,TRBJ1-3,.,CASSPLLGSSGNTIYF,TGTGCCAGCTCACCACTCTTGGGGAGCTCTGGAAACACCATATATTTT
TRBV12-3/TRBV12-4,.,TRBJ2-3,medium-sized,CASSPTRRRTDTQYF,TGTGCCAGCAGTCCGACTAGGAGACGCACAGATACGCAGTATTTT
TRBV20-1,.,TRBJ1-2,.,CSAVGRTYYGYTF,TGCAGTGCCGTGGGGCGGACCTACTATGGCTACACCTTC
TRBV6-5,.,TRBJ1-3,medium-sized,CASSATGSSGNTIYF,TGTGCCAGCAGCGCAACGGGGAGCTCTGGAAACACCATATATTTT
TRBV5-4,TRBD1,TRBJ1-4,.,CASSAGQGANEKLFF,TGTGCCAGCAGCGCGGGACAGGGTGCTAATGAAAAACTGTTTTTT
TRBV5-6,.,TRBJ2-7,medium-sized,CASSLDPGKQYF,TGTGCCAGCAGCTTGGATCCCGGCAAGCAGTACTTC
TRBV19,.,TRBJ1-5,medium-sized,CASSPSRHQPQHF,TGTGCCAGTAGTCCCTCCCGTCATCAGCCCCAGCATTTT
TRBV6-1,.,TRBJ1-4,medium-sized,CASSEQEINEKLFF,TGTGCCAGCAGTGAGCAGGAAATTAATGAAAAACTGTTTTTT